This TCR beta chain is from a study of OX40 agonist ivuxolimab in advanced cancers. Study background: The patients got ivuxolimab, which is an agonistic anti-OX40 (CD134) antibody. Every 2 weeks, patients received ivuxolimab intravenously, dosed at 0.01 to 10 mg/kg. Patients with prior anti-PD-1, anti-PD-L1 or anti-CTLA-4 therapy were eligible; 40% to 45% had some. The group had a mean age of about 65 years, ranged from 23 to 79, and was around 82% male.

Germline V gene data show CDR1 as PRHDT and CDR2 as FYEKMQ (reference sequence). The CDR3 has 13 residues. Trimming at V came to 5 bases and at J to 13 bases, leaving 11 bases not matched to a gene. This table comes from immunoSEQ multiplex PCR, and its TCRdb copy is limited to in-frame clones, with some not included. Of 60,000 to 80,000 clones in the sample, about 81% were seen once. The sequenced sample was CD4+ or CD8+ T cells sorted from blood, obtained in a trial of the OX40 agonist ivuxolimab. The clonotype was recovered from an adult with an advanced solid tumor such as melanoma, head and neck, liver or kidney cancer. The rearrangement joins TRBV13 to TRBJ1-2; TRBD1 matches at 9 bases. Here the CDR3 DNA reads TGTGCCAGCAGCCTCAGACAGGGGGACCTCTGCACCTTC. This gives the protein CASSLRQGDLCTF.